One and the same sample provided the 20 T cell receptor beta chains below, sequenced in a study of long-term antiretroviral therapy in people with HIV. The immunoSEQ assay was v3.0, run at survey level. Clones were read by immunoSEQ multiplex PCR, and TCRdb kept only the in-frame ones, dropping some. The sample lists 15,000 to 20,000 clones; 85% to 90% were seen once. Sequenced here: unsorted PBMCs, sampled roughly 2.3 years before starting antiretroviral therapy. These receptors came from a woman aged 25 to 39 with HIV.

CDR3 in amino acids: CASSGDSGGGEQYF. The CDR3 DNA reads TGTGCCAGTAGTGGAGACAGTGGAGGGGGCGAGCAGTACTTC. The chain couples TRBV19 to TRBJ2-7, with D perhaps matching TRBD1 or TRBD2 (6 bases each). The V end lost 5 bases, the J end lost 6 bases, and 17 bases lay between the germline ends. The CDR3 sequence is 14 residues long. Looked up from germline, CDR1 is LNHDA and CDR2 is SQIVND (reference sequence).

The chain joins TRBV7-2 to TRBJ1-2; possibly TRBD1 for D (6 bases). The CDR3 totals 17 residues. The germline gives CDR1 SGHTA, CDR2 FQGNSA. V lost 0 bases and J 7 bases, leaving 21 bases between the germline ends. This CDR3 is CASSLAPPTQGTGGYTF. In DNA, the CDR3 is TGTGCCAGCAGCTTAGCCCCCCCCACTCAGGGGACCGGTGGCTACACCTTC.

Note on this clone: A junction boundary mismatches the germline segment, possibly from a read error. The DNA for the CDR3 is TGTGCTAGCAGCTTAGAACAGGGGGCCAATGAGCAGTTCTTC. The encoded protein is CASSLEQGANEQFF. This chain uses TRBV7-7 with TRBJ2-1, with 9 bases that match TRBD1. CDR1 is SSHAT, CDR2 FNYEAQ, per germline (reference sequence). This CDR3 region has 14 residues.

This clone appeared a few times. CDR3 DNA sequence: TGTGCCTGGACCCCGGGGCCCTATGGCTACACCTTC. This sequence encodes CAWTPGPYGYTF. The chain has TRBV30 and TRBJ1-2, with D maybe TRBD1 (5 bases). The CDR3 is made up of 12 amino acids. Between the trimmed V and J ends, which lost 4 bases and 4 bases, there was a span of 10 bases. In germline, CDR1 is GTSNPN, CDR2 SVGIG (reference sequence).

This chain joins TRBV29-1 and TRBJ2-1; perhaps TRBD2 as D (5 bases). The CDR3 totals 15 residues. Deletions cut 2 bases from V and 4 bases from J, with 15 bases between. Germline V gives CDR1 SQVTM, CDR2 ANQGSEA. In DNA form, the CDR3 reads TGCAGCGTTGAAAGAACAGCGGAATATTACAATGAGCAGTTCTTC. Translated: CSVERTAEYYNEQFF.

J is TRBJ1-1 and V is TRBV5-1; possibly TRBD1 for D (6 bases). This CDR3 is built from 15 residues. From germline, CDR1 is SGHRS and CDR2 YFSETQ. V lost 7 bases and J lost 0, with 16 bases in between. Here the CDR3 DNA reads TGCGCCAGCGGCTCCGGGACAATTATGAACACTGAAGCTTTCTTT. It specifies CASGSGTIMNTEAFF.

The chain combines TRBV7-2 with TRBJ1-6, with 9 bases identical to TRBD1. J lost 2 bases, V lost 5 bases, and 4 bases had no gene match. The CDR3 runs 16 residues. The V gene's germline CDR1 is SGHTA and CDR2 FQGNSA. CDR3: CASSLRQGAYNSPLHF. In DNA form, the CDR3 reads TGTGCCAGCAGCCTCCGACAGGGGGCCTATAATTCACCCCTCCACTTT. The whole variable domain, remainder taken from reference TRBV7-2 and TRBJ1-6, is GAGVSQSPSNKVTEKGKDVELRCDPISGHTALYWYRQSLGQGLEFLIYFQGNSAPDKSGLPSDRFSAERTGGSVSTLTIQRTQQEDSAVYLCASSLRQGAYNSPLHFGNGTRLTVT.

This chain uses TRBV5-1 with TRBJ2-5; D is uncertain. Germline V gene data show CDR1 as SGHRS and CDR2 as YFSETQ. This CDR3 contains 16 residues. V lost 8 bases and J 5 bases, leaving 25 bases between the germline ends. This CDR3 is CASTPSSGHNGETQYF. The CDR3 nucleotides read TGCGCCAGTACACCATCGTCTGGGCACAACGGGGAGACCCAGTACTTC.

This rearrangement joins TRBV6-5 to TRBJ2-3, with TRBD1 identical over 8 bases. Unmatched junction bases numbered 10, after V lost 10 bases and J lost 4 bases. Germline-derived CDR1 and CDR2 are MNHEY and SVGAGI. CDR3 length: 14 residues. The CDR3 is CAIEGRGHSDTQYF. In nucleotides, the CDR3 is TGTGCCATCGAGGGCAGGGGGCATTCAGATACGCAGTATTTT.

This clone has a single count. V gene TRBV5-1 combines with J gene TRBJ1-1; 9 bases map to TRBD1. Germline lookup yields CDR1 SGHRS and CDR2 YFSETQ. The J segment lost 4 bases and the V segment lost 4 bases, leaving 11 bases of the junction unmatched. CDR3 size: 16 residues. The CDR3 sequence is CASSVTQGAGGTEAFF. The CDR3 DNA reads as TGCGCCAGCAGCGTTACACAGGGGGCCGGGGGCACTGAAGCTTTCTTT.

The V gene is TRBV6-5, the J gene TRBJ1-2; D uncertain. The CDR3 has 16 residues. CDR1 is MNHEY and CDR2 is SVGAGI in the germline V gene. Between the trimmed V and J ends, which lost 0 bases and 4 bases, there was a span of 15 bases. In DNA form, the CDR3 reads TGTGCCAGCAGTTACTCTCCAAACTCGTTGGGCTATGGCTACACCTTC. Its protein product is CASSYSPNSLGYGYTF.

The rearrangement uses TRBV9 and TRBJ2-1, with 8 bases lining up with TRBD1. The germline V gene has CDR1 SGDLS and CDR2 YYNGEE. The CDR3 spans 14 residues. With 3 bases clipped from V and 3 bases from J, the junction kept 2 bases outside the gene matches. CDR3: CASSETGVYNEQFF. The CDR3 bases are TGTGCCAGCAGCGAGACAGGGGTCTACAATGAGCAGTTCTTC.

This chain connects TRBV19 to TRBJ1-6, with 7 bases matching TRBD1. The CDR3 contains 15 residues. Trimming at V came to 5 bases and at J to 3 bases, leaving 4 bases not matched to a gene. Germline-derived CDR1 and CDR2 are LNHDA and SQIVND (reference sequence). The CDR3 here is CASSQGTVYNSPLHF. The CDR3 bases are TGTGCCAGTAGTCAAGGGACAGTCTATAATTCACCCCTCCACTTT.

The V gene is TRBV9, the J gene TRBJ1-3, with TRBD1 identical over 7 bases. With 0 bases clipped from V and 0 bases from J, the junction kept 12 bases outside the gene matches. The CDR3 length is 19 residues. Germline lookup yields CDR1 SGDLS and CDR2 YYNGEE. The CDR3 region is CASSVGGGFEGFSGNTIYF. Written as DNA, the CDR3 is TGTGCCAGCAGCGTAGGAGGGGGCTTTGAGGGCTTCTCTGGAAACACCATATATTTT.

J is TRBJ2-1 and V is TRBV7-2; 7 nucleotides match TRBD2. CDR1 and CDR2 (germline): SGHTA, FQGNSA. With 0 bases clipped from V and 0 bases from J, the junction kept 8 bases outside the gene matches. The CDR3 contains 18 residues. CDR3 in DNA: TGTGCCAGCAGCTTAGCGGGGGGGAGACTTTACTCCTACAATGAGCAGTTCTTC. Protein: CASSLAGGRLYSYNEQFF.

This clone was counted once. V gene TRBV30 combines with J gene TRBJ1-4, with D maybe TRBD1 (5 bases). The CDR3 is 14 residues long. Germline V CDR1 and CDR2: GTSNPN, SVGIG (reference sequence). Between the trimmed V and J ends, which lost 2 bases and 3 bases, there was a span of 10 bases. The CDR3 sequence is CAWSTGVANEKLFF. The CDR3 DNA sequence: TGTGCCTGGAGTACGGGGGTGGCTAATGAAAAACTGTTTTTT.

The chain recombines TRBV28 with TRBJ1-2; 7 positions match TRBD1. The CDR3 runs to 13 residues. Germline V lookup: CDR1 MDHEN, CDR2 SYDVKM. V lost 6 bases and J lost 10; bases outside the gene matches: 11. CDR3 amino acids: CASRRQGTGYYTF. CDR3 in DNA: TGTGCCAGCAGACGACAGGGCACCGGGTACTACACCTTC.

The CDR3 spells CASSRSSTLKAYEQYF. The CDR3, as DNA: TGTGCCAGCAGCAGGAGCTCAACTTTGAAAGCCTACGAGCAGTACTTC. This chain uses TRBV5-6 with TRBJ2-7; D ambiguous. V dropped 4 bases and J dropped 2 bases, with 19 bases sitting between them. Germline values: CDR1 SGHDT, CDR2 YYEEEE. The CDR3 sequence is 16 residues long.

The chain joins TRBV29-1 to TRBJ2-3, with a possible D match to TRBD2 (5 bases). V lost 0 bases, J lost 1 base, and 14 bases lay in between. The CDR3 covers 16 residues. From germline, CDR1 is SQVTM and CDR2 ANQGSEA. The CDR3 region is CSVEDFPGIGTDTQYF. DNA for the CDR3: TGCAGCGTTGAAGATTTTCCGGGAATTGGCACAGATACGCAGTATTTT.

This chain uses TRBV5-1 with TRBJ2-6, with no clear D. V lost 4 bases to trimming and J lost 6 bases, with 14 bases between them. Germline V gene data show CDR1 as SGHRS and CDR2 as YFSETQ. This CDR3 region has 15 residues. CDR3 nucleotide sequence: TGCGCCAGCAGCCTCACACTGGCAGCGGCCAACGTCCTGACTTTC. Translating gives CASSLTLAAANVLTF.